These 13 T cell receptor beta chains were all obtained from the same sample, sequenced in a study of T cell changes during pregnancy in multiple sclerosis. Only in-frame clones appear in the TCRdb table, and some are missing; sequencing was by immunoSEQ multiplex PCR. The data show approximately 62,000 clones, roughly 93% seen once. Material: CD8+ T cells from peripheral blood mononuclear cells, obtained in the second trimester of pregnancy. The source of these receptors is a female donor with multiple sclerosis, enrolled in a pregnancy study.

The chain carries TRBV19 and TRBJ1-2, with TRBD1 matching over 12 bases. Trimming took 3 bases from V and 5 from J; bases not matched to a gene: 10. The germline V gene encodes CDR1 LNHDA and CDR2 SQIVND (reference sequence). This CDR3 contains 17 residues. In DNA, the CDR3 is TGTGCCAGTAGTATCTCCGGGACAGGGGGCTACGAATATGGCTACACCTTC. Protein: CASSISGTGGYEYGYTF. Full variable domain (rest looked up from reference TRBV19 and TRBJ1-2): DGGITQSPKYLFRKEGQNVTLSCEQNLNHDAMYWYRQDPGQGLRLIYYSQIVNDFQKGDIAEGYSVSREKKESFPLTVTSAQKNPTAFYLCASSISGTGGYEYGYTFGSGTRLTVV.

In this sample, this clone turned up once. V and J are TRBV29-1 and TRBJ1-1; D perhaps matches TRBD1 (5 bases). Germline loops: CDR1 SQVTM, CDR2 ANQGSEA. Trimming took off 1 base at V and 6 bases at J, with 21 bases between the two ends. There are 16 residues in the CDR3. CDR3 DNA: TGCAGCGTTGAAGGAGGAGTGAGACAGCCATATGCTGAAGCTTTCTTT. Amino acids: CSVEGGVRQPYAEAFF.

The chain uses TRBV27 and TRBJ1-1; perhaps TRBD1 as D (6 bases). The CDR3 is 16 residues long. V was shortened by 4 bases and J by 7 bases, with 22 bases between the two germline ends. Germline values: CDR1 MNHEY, CDR2 SMNVEV (reference sequence). The chain's CDR3 is CASSSHFLTGRGEAFF. DNA of the CDR3: TGTGCCAGCAGTTCCCACTTTTTAACAGGGAGGGGTGAAGCTTTCTTT.

CDR3 sequence (DNA): TGTGCCAGCAGTGACTCATTTGGGCAGTACAGCGAGCAGTTCTTC. The encoded protein is CASSDSFGQYSEQFF. The V gene is TRBV6-4, the J gene TRBJ2-1; the D is unclear. This CDR3 has 15 residues. The ends were cut back, 0 bases at V and 10 bases at J, with 16 bases in the middle. Germline loops: CDR1 MRHNA, CDR2 SNTAGT.

This chain connects TRBV6-1 to TRBJ1-1; D is unclear. The CDR3 is 15 amino acids. V was cut by 6 bases and J by 7 bases, with 21 bases left in between. Germline V lookup: CDR1 MNHNS, CDR2 SASEGT. The CDR3 nucleotides read TGTGCCAGCAGCGATCTCCGGGTGAAGAGGGATGAAGCTTTCTTT. It yields the protein CASSDLRVKRDEAFF.

V usage is TRBV4-3 and J usage is TRBJ2-3; D possibly corresponds to TRBD2 (7 bases). The germline V and J ends were trimmed by 4 bases and 14 bases, with 16 bases remaining between them. CDR3 length: 12 residues. The germline V gene has CDR1 LGHNA and CDR2 YSLEER. The CDR3, as DNA: TGCGCCAGCAGCCCCCTAGGGGGGGGACCGTATTTT. Amino acids: CASSPLGGGPYF.

This clone showed up just a few times. The chain carries TRBV19 and TRBJ1-2; 7 bases agree with TRBD1. CDR1 LNHDA and CDR2 SQIVND come from the germline V gene (reference sequence). The CDR3 loop spans 15 amino acids. V lost 6 bases and J lost 2; bases outside the gene matches: 9. CDR3 region: CASSPLGQLNYGYTF. As DNA, the CDR3 is TGTGCCAGTAGCCCTCTGGGACAGCTAAACTATGGCTACACCTTC. Supplemented by reference TRBV19 and TRBJ1-2, the full variable domain reads DGGITQSPKYLFRKEGQNVTLSCEQNLNHDAMYWYRQDPGQGLRLIYYSQIVNDFQKGDIAEGYSVSREKKESFPLTVTSAQKNPTAFYLCASSPLGQLNYGYTFGSGTRLTVV.

Only one count was recorded for this clone. This sequence joins TRBV13 and TRBJ2-1; TRBD1 matches 7 bases. From germline, CDR1 is PRHDT and CDR2 FYEKMQ (reference sequence). V shed 4 bases, J shed 6 bases, and the junction held 12 bases outside the gene matches. This CDR3 is built from 16 residues. CDR3 residues: CASSSPWEGGSNEQFF. CDR3 in DNA: TGTGCCAGCAGCTCCCCCTGGGAAGGGGGCTCCAATGAGCAGTTCTTC.

The chain combines TRBV30 with TRBJ1-1, with D possibly TRBD1 on 5 matching bases. The germline CDR1 and CDR2 sequences are GTSNPN and SVGIG (reference sequence). V was shortened by 3 bases and J by 0 bases, with 8 bases between the two germline ends. The CDR3 is 13 residues long. The CDR3 loop reads CAWRRGLNTEAFF. CDR3 DNA: TGTGCCTGGAGAAGGGGTTTGAACACTGAAGCTTTCTTT.

The chain carries TRBV28 and TRBJ1-5; 8 bases line up with TRBD1. This CDR3 is 15 amino acids long. After removal of 6 bases from V and 2 bases from J, the junction contained 6 bases not matched to a gene. The germline V gene has CDR1 MDHEN and CDR2 SYDVKM. For the CDR3, the DNA is TGTGCCAGCAGACTAACGGACAGGGGCAATCAGCCCCAGCATTTT. It is translated as CASRLTDRGNQPQHF.

The CDR3 coding sequence is TGTGCCAGTAGCATCGTTCTCGGGGGTTCTGGAAACACCATATATTTT. Translated, it gives CASSIVLGGSGNTIYF. The chain uses TRBV19 and TRBJ1-3, with D possibly matching TRBD1 (5 bases). Germline loops: CDR1 LNHDA, CDR2 SQIVND (reference sequence). Trimming took 6 bases from V and 1 from J, leaving 16 bases between them. The CDR3 loop spans 16 amino acids.

The chain recombines TRBV7-3 with TRBJ2-5, with 10 bases matching TRBD1. This CDR3 has 14 residues. Trimming cost V 5 bases and J 5 bases; bases outside gene matches: 5. CDR1 SGHTA and CDR2 FQGTGA come from the germline V gene. CDR3 protein: CASSTGQGEETQYF. The CDR3 DNA reads as TGTGCCAGCAGCACAGGACAGGGGGAGGAGACCCAGTACTTC.

The rearrangement uses TRBV11-3 and TRBJ1-1; 8 positions agree with TRBD1. The CDR3 covers 15 residues. Germline assignment: CDR1 SGHNT and CDR2 YENEEA. Trimming cost V 4 bases and J 4 bases; bases outside gene matches: 8. The chain's CDR3 is CASSSGGALGTEAFF. The CDR3 nucleotides read TGTGCCAGCAGCTCAGGGGGCGCTTTGGGCACTGAAGCTTTCTTT. Full variable domain (outside the CDR3, taken from reference TRBV11-3 and TRBJ1-1): EAGVVQSPRYKIIEKKQPVAFWCNPISGHNTLYWYLQNLGQGPELLIRYENEEAVDDSQLPKDRFSAERLKGVDSTLKIQPAELGDSAVYLCASSSGGALGTEAFFGQGTRLTVV.